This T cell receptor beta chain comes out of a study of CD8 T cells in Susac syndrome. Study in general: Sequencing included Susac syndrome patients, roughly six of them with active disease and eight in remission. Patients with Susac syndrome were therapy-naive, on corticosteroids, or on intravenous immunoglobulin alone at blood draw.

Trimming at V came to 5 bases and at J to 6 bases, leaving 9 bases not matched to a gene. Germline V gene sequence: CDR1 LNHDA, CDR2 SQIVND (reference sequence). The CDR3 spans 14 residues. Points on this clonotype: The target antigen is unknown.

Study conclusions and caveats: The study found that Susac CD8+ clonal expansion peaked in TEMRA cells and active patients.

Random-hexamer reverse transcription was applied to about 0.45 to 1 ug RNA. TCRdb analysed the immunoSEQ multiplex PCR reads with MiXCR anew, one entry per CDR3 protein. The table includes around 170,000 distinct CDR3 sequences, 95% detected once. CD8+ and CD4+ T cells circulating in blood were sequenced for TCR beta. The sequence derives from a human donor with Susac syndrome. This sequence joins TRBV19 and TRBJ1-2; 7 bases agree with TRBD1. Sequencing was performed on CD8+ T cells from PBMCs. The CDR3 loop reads CASSAPGGMDGYTF. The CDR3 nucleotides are TGTGCCAGTAGTGCCCCAGGGGGGATGGATGGCTACACCTTC.